Each of the 22 T cell receptor beta chains below was sequenced from the same sample in a study of blood T cell repertoires in COVID-19. Here immunoSEQ multiplex PCR was the method, and the copy in TCRdb shows in-frame clones only, minus some. Counted here are 150,000 to 190,000 clones, roughly 84% occurring once; the ten biggest clones make up 7% to 10%. Sequencing input: peripheral blood. These receptors originate from a woman aged 60-75 years with COVID-19, enrolled during active disease.

This chain links TRBV19 with TRBJ1-5; D is possibly TRBD1 (6 bases). Per germline, CDR1 LNHDA and CDR2 SQIVND (reference sequence). The CDR3 covers 12 residues. V dropped 11 bases and J dropped 5 bases, with 13 bases sitting between them. CDR3: CAGWDTDQPQHF. The CDR3 DNA is TGTGCCGGATGGGACACTGATCAGCCCCAGCATTTT. Using reference TRBV19 and TRBJ1-5 for the parts outside the CDR3, the full variable domain is DGGITQSPKYLFRKEGQNVTLSCEQNLNHDAMYWYRQDPGQGLRLIYYSQIVNDFQKGDIAEGYSVSREKKESFPLTVTSAQKNPTAFYLCAGWDTDQPQHFGDGTRLSIL.

V usage is TRBV2 and J usage is TRBJ2-7, with TRBD1 identical over 9 bases. V lost 8 bases and J lost 1; bases outside the gene matches: 12. CDR1 and CDR2 (germline): SNHLY, FYNNEI. This CDR3 is built from 16 residues. CDR3 nucleotide sequence: TGTGCCAGCCCACGACAGGGGACAGGGTATTCCTACGAGCAGTACTTC. Protein product: CASPRQGTGYSYEQYF.

The chain carries TRBV9 and TRBJ2-7; 11 bases match TRBD2. Germline V gives CDR1 SGDLS, CDR2 YYNGEE. The CDR3 spans 18 residues. V lost 0 bases and J lost 5; bases outside the gene matches: 13. CDR3 residues: CASSVGPLAGGPGNEQYF. The CDR3 DNA is TGTGCCAGCAGCGTAGGGCCCTTAGCGGGAGGGCCCGGGAACGAGCAGTACTTC.

V and J are TRBV7-9 and TRBJ1-1; no clear D gene. The CDR3 runs 13 residues. Germline V lookup: CDR1 SEHNR, CDR2 FQNEAQ (reference sequence). The germline V and J ends were trimmed by 1 base and 6 bases, with 9 bases remaining between them. For the CDR3, the DNA is TGTGCCAGCAGCTTAGGTGGAGTCCCTGAAGCTTTCTTT. As protein: CASSLGGVPEAFF.

The rearrangement joins TRBV5-5 to TRBJ1-1, with 10 positions matching TRBD1. The V segment lost 0 bases and the J segment 11 bases; nucleotides outside the gene matches: 16. Germline CDR1 SGHKS, CDR2 YYEKEE (reference sequence). This CDR3 is built from 17 residues. Written as DNA, the CDR3 is TGTGCCAGCAGCTTGGGACCGGGACAGGGGATCGAGAAGAAGGCTTTCTTT. Its translation is CASSLGPGQGIEKKAFF.

The chain combines TRBV6-5 with TRBJ1-6, with 9 bases fitting TRBD1. With 4 bases clipped from V and 7 bases from J, the junction kept 8 bases outside the gene matches. Looked up from germline, CDR1 is MNHEY and CDR2 is SVGAGI. This CDR3 is 16 amino acids long. This chain's CDR3 is CASSLGQGSWNSPLHF. The CDR3 nucleotides are TGTGCCAGCAGTTTGGGACAGGGAAGTTGGAATTCACCCCTCCACTTT.

This clone was found a few times. The CDR3 DNA follows: TGTGCCAGCAAGAGGGAAGGGACAAGCAACGCTGAAGCTTTCTTT. This translates into CASKREGTSNAEAFF. This chain connects TRBV6-4 to TRBJ1-1; a weak D match, TRBD1 (6 bases). The CDR3 is 15 amino acids. The V gene lost 7 bases and the J gene lost 6 bases, with 21 bases spanning the gap. The germline V gene encodes CDR1 MRHNA and CDR2 SNTAGT.

This chain connects TRBV18 to TRBJ2-2, with D uncertain. The CDR3 is 14 amino acids. The V gene lost 1 base and the J gene lost 10 bases, with 13 bases spanning the gap. Germline assignment: CDR1 KGHSH and CDR2 LQKENI. The CDR3 here is CASSPQQRIAELFF. The DNA for the CDR3 is TGTGCCAGCTCACCACAACAGAGAATCGCGGAGCTGTTTTTT.

The rearrangement links TRBV15 to TRBJ2-5; TRBD2 aligns across 7 bases. The CDR3 runs 17 residues. In germline, CDR1 is LNHNV, CDR2 YYDKDF (reference sequence). V lost 1 base and J lost 4; bases outside the gene matches: 12. CDR3 DNA sequence: TGTGCCACCAGCAGAGGGGGGGGTAGCGGGTCGTCAGAGACCCAGTACTTC. It is translated as CATSRGGGSGSSETQYF. The full variable domain, in which reference TRBV15 and TRBJ2-5 provide the parts outside the CDR3, is DAMVIQNPRYQVTQFGKPVTLSCSQTLNHNVMYWYQQKSSQAPKLLFHYYDKDFNNEADTPDNFQSRRPNTSFCFLDIRSPGLGDTAMYLCATSRGGGSGSSETQYFGPGTRLLVL.

The rearrangement joins TRBV7-2 to TRBJ2-1; unclear D gene. The CDR3 covers 15 residues. The germline gives CDR1 SGHTA, CDR2 FQGNSA. V gave up 5 bases and J gave up 4 bases, with 15 bases separating them. The CDR3 sequence: CASSEAFGAYNEQFF. CDR3 coding DNA: TGTGCCAGCAGCGAGGCCTTCGGAGCTTACAATGAGCAGTTCTTC.

The chain is built from TRBV18 and TRBJ1-3, with 8 positions matching TRBD1. The V gene's germline CDR1 is KGHSH and CDR2 LQKENI. This CDR3 has 15 residues. J was trimmed by 3 bases and V by 4 bases; bases with no gene match: 5. The CDR3 nucleotides read TGTGCCAGCTCACTCCGGACAGGGAGTGGAAACACCATATATTTT. Amino acid sequence: CASSLRTGSGNTIYF.

In DNA, the CDR3 is TGTGCCAGAAGCTTCTTTGGACTACCTTCGGAGGACGAGCAGTACGTC. Amino acid sequence: CARSFFGLPSEDEQYV. This chain uses TRBV5-3 with TRBJ2-7; a possible D gene is TRBD2 (6 bases). TRBV5-3 is an ORF, with its function uncertain. The CDR3 spans 16 residues. With 2 bases removed from V and 5 bases from J, the gap between germline ends came to 20 bases.

The J gene is TRBJ1-6, the V gene TRBV6-1; 10 bases agree with TRBD1. The trim removed 0 bases at V and 10 bases at J, leaving 6 bases unmatched. The CDR3 spans 16 residues. Germline CDR1 MNHNS, CDR2 SASEGT. CDR3 residues: CASSEAAGQGVSPLHF. The CDR3 DNA follows: TGTGCCAGCAGTGAAGCAGCTGGACAGGGGGTGTCACCCCTCCACTTT.

The rearrangement joins TRBV19 to TRBJ1-1; D possibly corresponds to TRBD1 (5 bases). CDR1 is LNHDA, CDR2 SQIVND, per germline (reference sequence). Deletions cut 4 bases from V and 0 bases from J, with 9 bases between. The CDR3 is made up of 14 amino acids. CDR3: CASSKTVMNTEAFF. In DNA, the CDR3 is TGTGCCAGTAGTAAGACAGTAATGAACACTGAAGCTTTCTTT.

This clone was observed a few times. This chain joins TRBV3-1 (or the pseudogene TRBV3-2) and TRBJ1-2, with D possibly being TRBD1 (6 bases). Germline V gene sequence: CDR1 LGHDT, CDR2 YNNKEL (reference sequence). The CDR3 is 15 amino acids. V shed 5 bases and J shed 3 bases, with 16 bases lying between them. CDR3 DNA sequence: TGTGCCAGCAGCACGTTTTTCAGGGGATACTATGGCTACACCTTC. This gives the protein CASSTFFRGYYGYTF.

The chain has TRBV18 and TRBJ1-1; D uncertain. The CDR3 has 14 residues. Trimming took 3 bases from V and 1 from J, leaving 9 bases between them. The germline V gene has CDR1 KGHSH and CDR2 LQKENI. The CDR3 spells CASSPVQANTEAFF. The CDR3 nucleotides read TGTGCCAGCTCACCCGTGCAGGCGAACACTGAAGCTTTCTTT.

The rearrangement joins TRBV19 to TRBJ2-2; 12 bases line up with TRBD1. Germline V CDR1 and CDR2: LNHDA, SQIVND (reference sequence). The length of the CDR3 is 15 residues. V shed 5 bases and J 8 bases; nucleotides not matched to a gene: 6. The CDR3 region is CASSRDRGREGELFF. CDR3 nucleotides: TGTGCCAGTAGTCGGGACAGGGGGCGTGAAGGGGAGCTGTTTTTT.

The count of this clone is one. The gene calls are TRBV2 and TRBJ1-3; 7 bases fit TRBD1. Germline-derived CDR1 and CDR2 are SNHLY and FYNNEI. Losses at the gene ends were 6 bases for V and 4 bases for J; bases not matched to a gene: 12. This CDR3 is built from 16 residues. The CDR3 reads CASSRQGGFRGNTIYF. The DNA of the CDR3 is TGTGCCAGCAGCCGACAGGGCGGCTTTAGAGGAAACACCATATATTTT. The whole variable domain, remainder taken from reference TRBV2 and TRBJ1-3, is EPEVTQTPSHQVTQMGQEVILRCVPISNHLYFYWYRQILGQKVEFLVSFYNNEISEKSEIFDDQFSVERPDGSNFTLKIRSTKLEDSAMYFCASSRQGGFRGNTIYFGEGSWLTVV.

A single count supports this clone. V usage is TRBV18 and J usage is TRBJ1-1, with a possible D match to TRBD1 (6 bases). This CDR3 contains 16 residues. Germline CDR1 reads KGHSH; CDR2 reads LQKENI. Trimming took off 0 bases at V and 1 base at J, with 12 bases between the two ends. This chain's CDR3 is CASSPPIGTPNTEAFF. The CDR3 DNA sequence: TGTGCCAGCTCACCACCGATTGGGACACCGAACACTGAAGCTTTCTTT.

This chain links TRBV19 with TRBJ1-3; D uncertain. This CDR3 comprises 16 residues. Looked up from germline, CDR1 is LNHDA and CDR2 is SQIVND (reference sequence). V lost 6 bases, J lost 0 bases, and 15 bases lay in between. The CDR3 loop is CASRDEPRLSGNTIYF. The CDR3 DNA reads as TGTGCCAGTAGGGATGAGCCGAGGCTCTCTGGAAACACCATATATTTT.

The V call is TRBV30, the J call TRBJ1-1; D is unclear. Germline assignment: CDR1 GTSNPN and CDR2 SVGIG (reference sequence). The CDR3 contains 10 residues. V shed 4 bases and J shed 7 bases, with 7 bases lying between them. CDR3 amino acids: CAWIEIEAFF. The DNA for the CDR3 is TGTGCCTGGATTGAGATTGAAGCTTTCTTT.

This clone was counted a few times. V and J are TRBV14 and TRBJ2-3, with a possible D match to TRBD1 (6 bases). Germline-derived CDR1 and CDR2 are SGHDN and FVKESK. V was pared by 8 bases and J by 2 bases, with 17 bases between. The CDR3 sequence is 15 residues long. CDR3 in amino acids: CASGAIGGFTDTQYF. CDR3 bases: TGTGCCAGCGGCGCGATAGGGGGATTCACAGATACGCAGTATTTT.